This T cell receptor (beta chain) was observed in a study of PD-L1 blockade in urothelial cancer (dated 2017 in TCRdb). About the study as a whole: Therapy was started in 2014 for all patients, and atezolizumab 1,200 mg was administered intravenously every 3 weeks. About 90% of the roughly 29 patients were identified as males with urothelial cancer of bladder origin, and a prior smoking history was reported by 18 of 29 patients. Patients had an ECOG performance status of 0 or 1 and had received between 0 and 3 prior chemotherapy regimens. Blood samples were analyzed 3 weeks after the start of treatment (second dose) and 6 weeks after the start of treatment. Blood samples yielded a median of approximately 150,000 T cells and tens of thousands of unique TCRs, with median clonality around 0.084. The study was an exploratory multi-omic analysis of somatic, immune and clinical correlates of response to PD-L1 blockade with atezolizumab in urothelial cancer. Pretreatment tumor samples, along with matched peripheral blood serially collected before and after atezolizumab treatment, were subjected to TCR sequencing. Durable clinical benefit meant progression-free survival longer than 6 months, and TCR features were also tested against progression-free and overall survival. Whole exome sequencing and RNA sequencing of pretreatment tumors were performed alongside TCR sequencing in the same patients. About 10 patients achieved durable clinical benefit and approximately 20 did not. Around 29 patients had pretreatment blood TCR-seq, approximately 24 had at least one posttreatment blood collection, and approximately 24 had tumor TCR-seq.

V trim: 5 bases; J trim: 4 bases; unmatched bases: 8. CDR1 is given as SGHTA and CDR2 as FQGNSA, both from the germline V gene. The CDR3 contains 15 residues, cysteine and phenylalanine counted. Only the CDR3 DNA is retained, 45 bases long and in frame from the first base. Synthetic TCR analog templates were spiked into each PCR so that absolute template abundance could be estimated from read counts. The immunoSEQ assay was used to amplify TCRbeta CDR3 regions from genomic DNA with bias-controlled V and J gene primers. Rearranged TCRbeta segments were sequenced at approximately 20X coverage. In the original analysis: Clustering was used to correct sequencing errors, and CDR3s were annotated against IMGT so that V, D and J genes could be assigned. Only productive TCRbeta rearrangements were used in downstream analyses, excluding out-of-frame or stop-codon sequences. Clonality was calculated as one minus the Shannon entropy normalized by the log of the number of unique productive sequences. Clones differing between time points or between blood and tumor were identified using Fisher's exact test with Benjamini-Hochberg correction, with an adjusted p below 0.01 applied as the threshold. The table was pulled from immuneACCESS by TCRdb, which kept in-frame rearrangements only. Such tables lose some clones; where checked, under half of the loss comes from unresolved V genes, and the rest has no known cause. The V and J calls and clone size come from that table; D and trimming were worked out from the DNA. This sample is represented by roughly 25,000 clones; roughly 84% of them were singletons. Of the sample, about 1.6% is held by the ten largest clones.

What this sample's time point label stands for: peripheral blood 6 weeks after treatment start. The cohort included some 30 patients with locally advanced or metastatic urothelial carcinoma who were treated at Memorial Sloan Kettering on a trial protocol. Peripheral blood mononuclear cells were collected pretreatment and during treatment, with between 1 and 8 total time points per patient. The Qiagen DNeasy Blood extraction kit was used to purify genomic DNA from total PBMCs and from tumor samples. PBMCs were collected pretreatment and during treatment, and were isolated and stored as previously described. Study-wide findings and limitations: Small sample size (n ≈ 29) and many exploratory analyses mean the results are intended to be hypothesis-generating. Improved progression-free and overall survival was associated with having pretreatment peripheral blood TCR clonality below the median. Patients with durable benefit showed greater expansion of tumor-associated TCR clones in peripheral blood 3 weeks after starting treatment (n ≈ 21, p = 0.022).

Notes on this clone: No cognate antigen has been identified for it. The sample holds no much larger clone one base away, and base qualities are not on file.

The chain is assembled from TRBV7-2 and TRBJ2-5, with TRBD2 identical over 9 junction bases. The receptor's source is a man between 65 and 79 years old with urothelial cancer. The sequences come from PBMCs, collected around atezolizumab (anti-PD-L1) treatment. The sequenced DNA is TGTGCCAGCAGCCGAAGGCAGGGACTAGCAGAGACCCAGTACTTC. This encodes CASSRRQGLAETQYF.